This T cell receptor (beta chain) is from a study of CD8 T cells in Susac syndrome. CDR3 length: 11 residues. Germline V gene sequence: CDR1 MNHEY, CDR2 SVGAGI. Trimming took off 2 bases at V and 6 bases at J, with 3 bases between the two ends. Treatment-naive patients with stable or active relapsing-remitting disease were the multiple sclerosis controls. Through negative isolation, CD4+ and CD8+ T cells were obtained, while TEMRA cells were enriched using FACS. About 0.5 to 1 ug RNA was reverse transcribed with random hexamers. TCR beta CDR3 was amplified by immunoSEQ covering 54 Vbeta and 13 Jbeta. Each CDR3 protein is one row after TCRdb ran MiXCR on the immunoSEQ multiplex PCR reads. Here the sample spans around 130,000 distinct CDR3 sequences, around 95% being singletons.

The specimen sequenced was CD4+ T cells from PBMCs. This clonotype originated in a human donor with multiple sclerosis. The chain joins TRBV6-5 to TRBJ2-3; D gene uncertain. CDR3 sequence: CASSYGDTQYF. The CDR3 DNA reads TGTGCCAGCAGTTACGGGGATACGCAGTATTTT.